The 32 T cell receptor beta chains below come from one sample, sequenced in a study of somatic mutations in cytotoxic T cells in rheumatoid arthritis. Sequencing was performed with immunoSEQ multiplex PCR; in TCRdb, only in-frame clones are kept and a portion is missing. This table holds 20,000 to 25,000 clones, roughly 86% found once. Sequenced: CD8+ T cells sorted from blood. These receptors originate from a woman aged 45-65 years in good health.

The V and J genes are TRBV4-3 and TRBJ1-1; possible D gene TRBD1, 5 bases. CDR3 length equals 15 residues. In germline, CDR1 is LGHNA, CDR2 YSLEER. V lost 0 bases, J lost 3 bases, and 11 bases lay in between. CDR3 amino acids: CASSQEGGADTEAFF. The CDR3 DNA reads as TGCGCCAGCAGCCAAGAGGGAGGGGCAGACACTGAAGCTTTCTTT.

The gene calls are TRBV27 and TRBJ1-5; no clear D. There are 14 residues in the CDR3. V was shortened by 3 bases and J by 1 base, with 7 bases between the two germline ends. Looked up from germline, CDR1 is MNHEY and CDR2 is SMNVEV (reference sequence). CDR3 protein: CASSLVGSNQPQHF. CDR3 bases: TGTGCCAGCAGTTTGGTAGGGAGCAATCAGCCCCAGCATTTT.

This rearrangement joins TRBV6-6 to TRBJ2-5, with 11 bases fitting TRBD1. Trimming removed 2 bases from V and 4 bases from J; junction bases left unmatched: 6. The CDR3 sequence is 16 residues long. The germline CDR1 and CDR2 sequences are MNHNY and SVGAGI (reference sequence). This chain's CDR3 is CASSYAGGTGGETQYF. The CDR3 DNA reads as TGTGCCAGCAGTTACGCGGGGGGGACAGGGGGAGAGACCCAGTACTTC.

V usage is TRBV5-6 and J usage is TRBJ1-5; a weak D match, TRBD1 (6 bases). The V end was cut by 2 bases, the J end by 7 bases, with 13 bases between. Per the germline V gene, CDR1 is SGHDT and CDR2 is YYEEEE. CDR3 length equals 14 residues. The CDR3 sequence is CASSLGGGGQPQHF. CDR3 nucleotide sequence: TGTGCCAGCAGCTTAGGGGGGGGAGGGCAGCCCCAGCATTTT.

The chain is built from TRBV6-4 and TRBJ2-1; 14 bases fit TRBD2. There are 16 residues in the CDR3. The germline CDR1 and CDR2 sequences are MRHNA and SNTAGT. V was pared by 3 bases and J by 8 bases, with 6 bases of the junction left unmatched. CDR3 sequence (DNA): TGTGCCAGCAGTGAATCAGGGACTAGCGGGGGAGATGAGCAGTTCTTC. Its translation: CASSESGTSGGDEQFF.

This rearrangement joins TRBV11-2 to TRBJ1-4; 9 nucleotides agree with TRBD1. Germline-derived CDR1 and CDR2 are SGHAT and FQNNGV. J was trimmed by 4 bases and V by 4 bases; bases with no gene match: 1. The CDR3 runs to 14 residues. This chain's CDR3 is CASSSDRGNEKLFF. CDR3 DNA: TGTGCCAGCAGCTCGGACAGGGGTAATGAAAAACTGTTTTTT.

A word on this clone: At one boundary the junction diverges from the germline segment, which might be a read error. The chain uses TRBV7-7 and TRBJ2-5, with 10 bases aligning to TRBD1. Germline lookup yields CDR1 SSHAT and CDR2 FNYEAQ (reference sequence). This CDR3 is built from 18 residues. DNA of the CDR3: TGTGCTAGCAGCCGACTAAGGGGTCCCGACAGGGGGCTAGCGACCCAGTACTTC. Translation: CASSRLRGPDRGLATQYF.

This sequence joins TRBV28 and TRBJ1-2, with D possibly TRBD1 on 6 matching bases. Germline assignment: CDR1 MDHEN and CDR2 SYDVKM. Trimming took off 6 bases at V and 8 bases at J, with 19 bases between the two ends. The CDR3 spans 14 residues. This chain's CDR3 is CASRPAGARYGYTF. The CDR3 bases are TGTGCCAGCAGACCCGCAGGGGCCCGGTACGGCTACACCTTC.

The chain has TRBV7-9 and TRBJ2-1; TRBD1 might be the D (5 bases). V gave up 5 bases and J gave up 8 bases, with 19 bases separating them. The CDR3 totals 15 residues. Germline loops: CDR1 SEHNR, CDR2 FQNEAQ (reference sequence). This CDR3 is CASSPEGYLGDEQFF. CDR3 sequence (DNA): TGTGCCAGCAGCCCTGAAGGGTATCTAGGGGATGAGCAGTTCTTC.

This clone came up a few times. This sequence joins TRBV6-4 and TRBJ2-1, with TRBD1 matching over 7 bases. Looked up from germline, CDR1 is MRHNA and CDR2 is SNTAGT. J was trimmed by 7 bases and V by 3 bases; bases with no gene match: 3. This CDR3 region has 13 residues. The CDR3 spells CASSEGTENEQFF. The CDR3, as DNA: TGTGCCAGCAGTGAAGGGACAGAGAATGAGCAGTTCTTC.

The CDR3 protein is CASSFNGGDWEQYF. The CDR3, as DNA: TGCGCCAGCAGCTTTAACGGGGGGGACTGGGAGCAGTACTTC. V gene TRBV5-1 combines with J gene TRBJ2-7; 8 bases fit TRBD2. CDR3 length: 14 residues. Losses at the gene ends were 2 bases for V and 7 bases for J; bases not matched to a gene: 8. The germline V gene encodes CDR1 SGHRS and CDR2 YFSETQ.

The J gene is TRBJ2-2, the V gene TRBV11-2; 8 bases fit TRBD1. V was clipped by 0 bases and J by 4 bases; unmatched bases: 7. There are 17 residues in the CDR3. CDR1 is SGHAT, CDR2 FQNNGV, per germline. For the CDR3, the DNA is TGTGCCAGCAGCTTAGATCGGGCAGGGGGCACCACCGGGGAGCTGTTTTTT. Translation gives CASSLDRAGGTTGELFF.

The rearrangement uses TRBV9 and TRBJ2-3, with D perhaps TRBD2 (6 bases). Germline V gives CDR1 SGDLS, CDR2 YYNGEE. The CDR3 spans 15 residues. Trimming removed 3 bases at V and 3 bases at J, with 14 bases between. CDR3 bases: TGTGCCAGCAGCGCCGGACTATCCGGGACAGATACGCAGTATTTT. Translation: CASSAGLSGTDTQYF.

Note on this clone: The same CDR3 can be traced to other DNA sequences in this sample. V and J are TRBV7-2 and TRBJ1-4, with D unresolved. V gave up 5 bases and J gave up 8 bases, with 15 bases separating them. The CDR3 sequence is 14 residues long. Germline V gene data show CDR1 as SGHTA and CDR2 as FQGNSA. The CDR3 DNA reads TGTGCCAGCAGCGCCCGGGCCCAGACGGAAAAACTGTTTTTT. Translating gives CASSARAQTEKLFF.

V usage is TRBV7-9 and J usage is TRBJ1-1, with D uncertain. V shed 5 bases and J shed 0 bases, with 13 bases lying between them. The germline CDR1 and CDR2 sequences are SEHNR and FQNEAQ (reference sequence). The CDR3 is 15 amino acids. The CDR3 nucleotides read TGTGCCAGCAGCGAGAAACCCCCGTTGAACACTGAAGCTTTCTTT. Translating it yields CASSEKPPLNTEAFF.

The rearrangement links TRBV5-4 to TRBJ1-1; TRBD1 is a possible D gene (6 bases). Germline V gene lookup returns CDR1 SGHNT and CDR2 YYREEE (reference sequence). The CDR3 totals 13 residues. Deletions cut 0 bases from V and 4 bases from J, with 7 bases between. DNA of the CDR3: TGTGCCAGCAGCTTGGGCAGGGGCACTGAAGCTTTCTTT. Encoded protein: CASSLGRGTEAFF.

This chain connects TRBV28 to TRBJ2-1, with 10 bases identical to TRBD2. Germline assignment: CDR1 MDHEN and CDR2 SYDVKM. The CDR3 contains 13 residues. V was pared by 8 bases and J by 3 bases, with 1 base of the junction left unmatched. The CDR3 sequence: CASGLADYNEQFF. CDR3 bases: TGTGCCAGCGGACTAGCGGACTACAATGAGCAGTTCTTC.

The chain has TRBV4-1 and TRBJ2-3, with D tentatively TRBD2 (7 bases). CDR3 length: 20 residues. Germline V gene data show CDR1 as MGHRA and CDR2 as YSYEKL. The V end lost 0 bases, the J end lost 5 bases, and 27 bases lay between the germline ends. The CDR3 is CASSQEVAEEGGGVEDTQYF. CDR3 nucleotide sequence: TGCGCCAGCAGCCAAGAGGTAGCAGAAGAAGGGGGGGGTGTTGAAGATACGCAGTATTTT.

The chain uses TRBV9 and TRBJ1-1; TRBD1 matches at 9 bases. The germline gives CDR1 SGDLS, CDR2 YYNGEE. The CDR3 extends over 17 amino acids. V shed 3 bases and J 4 bases; nucleotides not matched to a gene: 13. Written as DNA, the CDR3 is TGTGCCAGCAGCGACCGGGACAGGGTAATTGGAGGCACTGAAGCTTTCTTT. This translates into CASSDRDRVIGGTEAFF.

The chain combines TRBV4-3 with TRBJ2-7; 8 bases match TRBD2. J was trimmed by 0 bases and V by 1 base; bases with no gene match: 5. The CDR3 is made up of 16 amino acids. Germline V gene lookup returns CDR1 LGHNA and CDR2 YSLEER. The CDR3 bases are TGCGCCAGCAGCCAAGGTTCCAGCGGGAGCTCCTACGAGCAGTACTTC. Amino acid sequence: CASSQGSSGSSYEQYF.

The J gene is TRBJ2-7, the V gene TRBV10-1, with 10 nucleotides matching TRBD2. Per the germline V gene, CDR1 is WNHNN and CDR2 is SYGVQD (reference sequence). The ends lost 2 bases at V and 7 bases at J; junction bases unmatched: 5. This CDR3 region has 14 residues. The CDR3 is CASSEGSGGPEQYF. The CDR3 bases are TGCGCCAGCAGTGAGGGTAGCGGGGGGCCAGAGCAGTACTTC.

The rearrangement links TRBV9 to TRBJ1-3; D is undetermined. CDR1 SGDLS and CDR2 YYNGEE come from the germline V gene. The CDR3 loop spans 13 amino acids. V shed 6 bases and J shed 4 bases, with 11 bases lying between them. The CDR3 sequence is CASTAEMGNTIYF. The CDR3 DNA reads TGTGCCAGCACCGCCGAAATGGGAAACACCATATATTTT. Drawing the rest from reference TRBV9 and TRBJ1-3, the complete variable domain is DSGVTQTPKHLITATGQRVTLRCSPRSGDLSVYWYQQSLDQGLQFLIQYYNGEERAKGNILERFSAQQFPDLHSELNLSSLELGDSALYFCASTAEMGNTIYFGEGSWLTVV.

The CDR3 DNA sequence: TGTGCCAGCAGCTTGGGTAATTCACCCCTCCACTTT. Protein product: CASSLGNSPLHF. The chain has TRBV7-9 and TRBJ1-6; D call uncertain. The germline V and J ends were trimmed by 3 bases and 6 bases, with 3 bases remaining between them. Per the germline V gene, CDR1 is SEHNR and CDR2 is FQNEAQ (reference sequence). This CDR3 contains 12 residues.

This clone was picked up one time. The genes are TRBV7-6 and TRBJ1-1, with 12 bases matching TRBD1. Germline assignment: CDR1 SGHVS and CDR2 FNYEAQ. This CDR3 spans 17 amino acids. Losses at the gene ends were 4 bases for V and 5 bases for J; bases not matched to a gene: 11. The CDR3 region has the DNA TGTGCCAGCAGCTCCGGGACAGGGGGCAAGTTGGGGACTGAAGCTTTCTTT. Translated: CASSSGTGGKLGTEAFF.

This clone appeared a few times. The V and J genes are TRBV20-1 and TRBJ1-2; weak D call: TRBD1 (5 bases). V was clipped by 3 bases and J by 4 bases, with 6 bases between them. The CDR3 is 11 amino acids. Germline V gives CDR1 DFQATT, CDR2 SNEGSKA (reference sequence). The DNA of the CDR3 is TGCAGTGCTAGCGACAGCTATGGCTACACCTTC. Protein sequence: CSASDSYGYTF.

The CDR3 nucleotides are TGTGCCAGCAGTTACCTCAGGGCAGATACGCAGTATTTT. It translates to CASSYLRADTQYF. V usage is TRBV6-5 and J usage is TRBJ2-3, with a possible D match to TRBD1 (5 bases). The CDR3 extends over 13 amino acids. Germline V lookup: CDR1 MNHEY, CDR2 SVGAGI. Deletions cut 2 bases from V and 4 bases from J, with 7 bases between.

V and J are TRBV28 and TRBJ1-2, with D uncertain. The germline V and J ends were trimmed by 5 bases and 0 bases, with 13 bases remaining between them. The CDR3 runs 15 residues. Germline V gives CDR1 MDHEN, CDR2 SYDVKM. Here the CDR3 DNA reads TGTGCCAGCAGTGTACCAGCCTACTCTAACTATGGCTACACCTTC. Amino acid sequence: CASSVPAYSNYGYTF.

The chain recombines TRBV2 with TRBJ1-2, with D perhaps matching TRBD1 (6 bases). Germline lookup yields CDR1 SNHLY and CDR2 FYNNEI. The CDR3 spans 13 residues. Trimming pared 4 bases from V and 7 bases from J, leaving 13 bases between. The DNA of the CDR3 is TGTGCCAGCAGTGGATCTACAGGGCTTGGCTACACCTTC. Its protein product is CASSGSTGLGYTF. The full variable domain, its missing parts supplied by reference TRBV2 and TRBJ1-2, is EPEVTQTPSHQVTQMGQEVILRCVPISNHLYFYWYRQILGQKVEFLVSFYNNEISEKSEIFDDQFSVERPDGSNFTLKIRSTKLEDSAMYFCASSGSTGLGYTFGSGTRLTVV.

The chain carries TRBV27 and TRBJ2-7; 10 positions match TRBD1. Germline V gene lookup returns CDR1 MNHEY and CDR2 SMNVEV (reference sequence). After removal of 3 bases from V and 2 bases from J, the junction contained 4 bases not matched to a gene. This CDR3 has 15 residues. CDR3 amino acids: CASSFGTGDPYEQYF. The CDR3 bases are TGTGCCAGCAGTTTCGGGACAGGGGATCCCTACGAGCAGTACTTC.

The V gene is TRBV14, the J gene TRBJ1-1; tentative D call: TRBD1 (6 bases). Trimming shortened V by 0 bases and J by 2 bases, and 16 bases separated the two germline ends. This CDR3 is built from 17 residues. Germline values: CDR1 SGHDN, CDR2 FVKESK. CDR3: CASSQEQGRLRNTEAFF. CDR3 nucleotides: TGTGCCAGCAGCCAAGAACAGGGAAGGCTAAGAAACACTGAAGCTTTCTTT. Using reference TRBV14 and TRBJ1-1 for the parts outside the CDR3, the full variable domain is EAGVTQFPSHSVIEKGQTVTLRCDPISGHDNLYWYRRVMGKEIKFLLHFVKESKQDESGMPNNRFLAERTGGTYSTLKVQPAELEDSGVYFCASSQEQGRLRNTEAFFGQGTRLTVV.

The rearrangement joins TRBV12-5 to TRBJ1-1; D remains unclear. Germline lookup yields CDR1 LGHNT and CDR2 FRNRAP. CDR3 length: 15 amino acids. V was clipped by 7 bases and J by 1 base, with 16 bases between them. The CDR3 spells CASESALGGNTEAFF. In nucleotides, the CDR3 is TGTGCTAGTGAAAGCGCCCTTGGCGGGAACACTGAAGCTTTCTTT.

The rearrangement uses TRBV4-1 and TRBJ1-2; D gene uncertain. V was shortened by 4 bases and J by 4 bases, with 10 bases between the two germline ends. Germline CDR1 and CDR2: MGHRA and YSYEKL. This CDR3 has 13 amino acids. CDR3 loop: CASSPAAPYGYTF. DNA of the CDR3: TGCGCCAGCAGCCCGGCAGCTCCCTATGGCTACACCTTC.